These 32 T cell receptor beta chains came from one sample sequenced in a study of T cells in Graves' hyperthyroidism and ophthalmopathy. TCR beta CDR3 regions were amplified from RNA. HTBI primers were employed in a first-round RT-PCR of the TCR CDR3. TCRdb independently ran MiXCR on the multiplex PCR reads; one entry per CDR3 protein. Seen here are 500,000 to 550,000 distinct CDR3 sequences, roughly 20% observed once, and the top ten hold around 27%. Sequences were obtained from blood. Receptor source: a man aged 18 to 35 with Graves' hyperthyroidism.

This clonotype was observed at least ten times. The chain is built from TRBV19 and TRBJ1-1; D uncertain. CDR1 and CDR2 from the germline V gene are LNHDA and SQIVND (reference sequence). V was clipped by 4 bases and J by 1 base, with 7 bases between them. CDR3 length equals 13 residues. The CDR3 DNA reads as TGTGCCAGTAGTACGGCCAAGAACACTGAAGCTTTCTTT. Residues: CASSTAKNTEAFF.

The chain recombines TRBV27 with TRBJ1-1, with a tentative D call TRBD1 (5 bases). Trimming removed 5 bases at V and 1 base at J, with 17 bases between. From germline, CDR1 is MNHEY and CDR2 SMNVEV (reference sequence). The CDR3 has 16 residues. Here the CDR3 reads CASSPLLQVPNTEAFF. The CDR3, as DNA: TGTGCCAGCAGTCCGCTACTACAGGTCCCGAACACTGAAGCTTTCTTT.

The chain has TRBV20-1 and TRBJ1-5; TRBD1 might be the D (5 bases). Trimming stripped 5 bases from V and 7 bases from J, with 9 bases between. Germline V gene data show CDR1 as DFQATT and CDR2 as SNEGSKA (reference sequence). The CDR3 runs to 11 residues. Written as DNA, the CDR3 is TGCAGTGCTCCAGACAGCCAGCCCCAGCATTTT. This translates into CSAPDSQPQHF.

The V and J genes are TRBV6-1 and TRBJ2-4, with TRBD1 matching over 9 bases. This CDR3 is 17 amino acids long. Trimming removed 5 bases from V and 1 base from J; junction bases left unmatched: 9. Germline CDR1 MNHNS, CDR2 SASEGT. The CDR3 DNA reads TGTGCCAGCAGTCCCGGGACAGGGCTTACGGCCAAAAACATTCAGTACTTC. Amino acid sequence: CASSPGTGLTAKNIQYF.

This clonotype has ten or more counts. The V and J genes are TRBV6-1 and TRBJ1-1; D uncertain. In germline, CDR1 is MNHNS, CDR2 SASEGT. There are 13 residues in the CDR3. The V end lost 8 bases, the J end lost 8 bases, and 18 bases lay between the germline ends. In DNA form, the CDR3 reads TGTGCCAGCGGATGGAGGTCGACGGGGGAAGCTTTCTTT. It translates to CASGWRSTGEAFF.

Turning to this clonotype: A clone one base away is much larger, so this may be a read error. Likely a read error: the CDR3 ends without its conserved phenylalanine or tryptophan. The chain joins TRBV6-1 to TRBJ2-2, with D uncertain. CDR1 and CDR2 (germline): MNHNS, SASEGT. The CDR3 has 13 residues. V dropped 11 bases and J dropped 4 bases, with 14 bases sitting between them. The CDR3 DNA reads as TGTGCCGCCGCCGCCCCTGGCACCGGGGAGCTGTTTTCT. It encodes CAAAAPGTGELFS.

This clonotype was observed at least ten times. The chain joins TRBV7-9 to TRBJ1-2, with 9 bases that match TRBD1. The CDR3 consists of 13 residues. Germline CDR1 is SEHNR and CDR2 is FQNEAQ (reference sequence). After removal of 3 bases from V and 8 bases from J, the junction contained 4 bases not matched to a gene. This CDR3 is CASSFTGTGGYTF. The CDR3 nucleotides read TGTGCCAGCAGCTTCACCGGGACAGGGGGCTACACCTTC.

This clonotype was picked up a small number of times. The chain uses TRBV15 and TRBJ2-5; 13 nucleotides agree with TRBD2. The CDR3 is 15 amino acids. Unmatched junction bases numbered 2, after V lost 5 bases and J lost 2 bases. CDR1 and CDR2 (germline): LNHNV, YYDKDF (reference sequence). CDR3 protein: CATSGGLAGQETQYF. CDR3 DNA sequence: TGTGCCACCAGCGGGGGACTAGCGGGGCAAGAGACCCAGTACTTC.

The V and J genes are TRBV6-1 and TRBJ2-2; weak D call: TRBD2 (6 bases). The CDR3 has 15 amino acids. V was trimmed by 7 bases and J by 0 bases, leaving 12 bases between them. The V gene's germline CDR1 is MNHNS and CDR2 SASEGT. The CDR3 DNA reads as TGTGCCAGCACGGGTTCGGGAGCGAACACCGGGGAGCTGTTTTTT. Protein sequence: CASTGSGANTGELFF.

At least ten counts were recorded for this clonotype. This rearrangement joins TRBV9 to TRBJ1-3; no definite D call. The CDR3 length is 16 residues. Germline values: CDR1 SGDLS, CDR2 YYNGEE. The germline V and J ends were trimmed by 4 bases and 1 base, with 15 bases remaining between them. For the CDR3, the DNA is TGTGCCAGCAGCACCCGACATGCCGAGTCTGGAAACACCATATATTTT. Amino acids: CASSTRHAESGNTIYF.

The genes are TRBV28 and TRBJ2-7; no firm D call. The V end was cut by 5 bases, the J end by 5 bases, with 16 bases between. Germline V lookup: CDR1 MDHEN, CDR2 SYDVKM. The CDR3 covers 14 residues. CDR3 region: CASSVYRKRNEQYF. CDR3 nucleotide sequence: TGTGCCAGCAGTGTTTACCGTAAGAGGAACGAGCAGTACTTC. The full variable domain, its missing parts supplied by reference TRBV28 and TRBJ2-7, is DVKVTQSSRYLVKRTGEKVFLECVQDMDHENMFWYRQDPGLGLRLIYFSYDVKMKEKGDIPEGYSVSREKKERFSLILESASTNQTSMYLCASSVYRKRNEQYFGPGTRLTVT.

V usage is TRBV20-1 and J usage is TRBJ1-6; D not certain. Trimming stripped 6 bases from V and 10 bases from J, with 10 bases between. The germline V gene encodes CDR1 DFQATT and CDR2 SNEGSKA (reference sequence). The CDR3 contains 11 residues. The CDR3 loop reads CSARPGSPLHF. The CDR3 nucleotides are TGCAGTGCCAGACCGGGCTCACCCCTCCACTTT.

At least ten counts were recorded for this clonotype. The genes are TRBV28 and TRBJ2-7, with 7 nucleotides matching TRBD2. Germline CDR1 and CDR2: MDHEN and SYDVKM. The CDR3 is 14 residues long. The V and J ends lost 6 bases and 0 bases, in that order; junction bases with no gene match: 5. CDR3 region: CASRSSGGSYEQYF. CDR3 DNA sequence: TGTGCCAGCAGAAGTTCGGGGGGCTCCTACGAGCAGTACTTC.

In its sample, this clonotype was seen many times. The chain combines TRBV6-1 with TRBJ1-1; D uncertain. The CDR3 is 11 residues long. CDR1 and CDR2 from the germline V gene are MNHNS and SASEGT. Deletions cut 6 bases from V and 8 bases from J, with 10 bases between. The CDR3 is CASSTDWEAFF. The CDR3 nucleotides are TGTGCCAGCAGCACTGATTGGGAAGCTTTCTTT.

The chain combines TRBV5-1 with TRBJ2-6; D might be TRBD2 (6 bases). The CDR3 contains 15 residues. Trimming cost V 7 bases and J 1 base, with 12 bases left between them. The germline gives CDR1 SGHRS, CDR2 YFSETQ. CDR3 in DNA: TGCGCCAGCTCCGGACTATCTTCTGGGGCCAACGTCCTGACTTTC. Translation: CASSGLSSGANVLTF.

This clonotype occurred a few times. V usage is TRBV20-1 and J usage is TRBJ1-5; D remains unclear. Germline V gives CDR1 DFQATT, CDR2 SNEGSKA (reference sequence). The CDR3 loop spans 15 amino acids. Trimming removed 0 bases at V and 1 base at J, with 10 bases between. DNA for the CDR3: TGCAGTGCTAGAGATTGGGGAGACAGCAATCAGCCCCAGCATTTT. Protein sequence: CSARDWGDSNQPQHF.

Many counts were recorded for this clonotype. This chain uses TRBV11-3 with TRBJ2-5; possible D gene TRBD2, 5 bases. The CDR3 spans 14 residues. Germline V gives CDR1 SGHNT, CDR2 YENEEA. V was cut by 0 bases and J by 5 bases, with 10 bases left in between. In DNA, the CDR3 is TGTGCCAGCAGCTTAGATCCTAGCATGGAGACCCAGTACTTC. This encodes CASSLDPSMETQYF.

This clonotype was picked up many times. The J gene is TRBJ1-1, the V gene TRBV27, with D possibly matching TRBD1 (5 bases). Germline-derived CDR1 and CDR2 are MNHEY and SMNVEV (reference sequence). The CDR3 runs 12 residues. With 1 base removed from V and 8 bases from J, the gap between germline ends came to 8 bases. CDR3 sequence: CASSLFGAEAFF. The DNA for the CDR3 is TGTGCCAGCAGTTTATTCGGGGCAGAAGCTTTCTTT.

In its sample, this clonotype was seen many times. This chain connects TRBV30 to TRBJ2-5, with 10 bases fitting TRBD1. Trimming cost V 5 bases and J 5 bases; bases outside gene matches: 8. The CDR3 totals 14 residues. Germline CDR1 is GTSNPN and CDR2 is SVGIG (reference sequence). The CDR3 DNA reads as TGTGCCTGGGGGGACAGGGGCAAACGGGAGACCCAGTACTTC. Translating it yields CAWGDRGKRETQYF.

In regard to this clonotype: The missing conserved phenylalanine or tryptophan at the end of this CDR3 makes a read error likely. Because the CDR3's place on the DNA is in doubt, the DNA is left out and the CDR3 is given as listed by TCRdb. The genes are TRBV27 and TRBJ1-5. Germline loops: CDR1 MNHEY, CDR2 SMNVEV (reference sequence). The CDR3 adds up to 19 amino acids, both ends counted. CDR3 sequence reads: CASSQLGFGWRGSNQPQQL.

This clonotype was seen repeatedly, ten times or more. The chain carries TRBV15 and TRBJ2-2; 9 bases are a match to TRBD1. This CDR3 region has 16 residues. CDR1 is LNHNV, CDR2 YYDKDF, per germline (reference sequence). The trim removed 1 base at V and 8 bases at J, leaving 8 bases unmatched. DNA of the CDR3: TGTGCCACCAGCAGAGGAGGGACAGGGAGGACAGGGGAGCTGTTTTTT. Translated: CATSRGGTGRTGELFF.

The CDR3 DNA reads TGTGCCAGCAGTCAGACACAGGAGAATGAAAAACTGTTTTTT. Protein product: CASSQTQENEKLFF. V is TRBV28 and J is TRBJ1-4; tentatively, D is TRBD1 (5 bases). CDR3 length equals 14 residues. V shed 5 bases and J shed 5 bases, with 12 bases lying between them. The germline CDR1 and CDR2 sequences are MDHEN and SYDVKM.

V and J are TRBV6-5 and TRBJ1-5; no firm D call. The V gene lost 2 bases and the J gene lost 0 bases, with 11 bases spanning the gap. Looked up from germline, CDR1 is MNHEY and CDR2 is SVGAGI. The CDR3 has 16 amino acids. The CDR3 protein is CASSYPDGYSNQPQHF. CDR3 DNA sequence: TGTGCCAGCAGTTACCCCGACGGTTATAGCAATCAGCCCCAGCATTTT.

V gene TRBV27 combines with J gene TRBJ2-5; TRBD1 might be the D (6 bases). Trimming stripped 2 bases from V and 5 bases from J, with 12 bases between. The germline V gene has CDR1 MNHEY and CDR2 SMNVEV (reference sequence). This CDR3 comprises 14 residues. CDR3 nucleotides: TGTGCCAGCAGTTTACAGGGGAGATGGGAGACCCAGTACTTC. The encoded protein is CASSLQGRWETQYF.

In this sample, this clonotype turned up a few times. This chain uses TRBV11-3 with TRBJ1-1; perhaps TRBD1 as D (5 bases). V was clipped by 1 base and J by 7 bases, with 16 bases between them. This CDR3 is 15 amino acids long. Germline values: CDR1 SGHNT, CDR2 YENEEA. The CDR3 DNA reads as TGTGCCAGCAGCTTAGCCGGCAGCTGGGGGATTGAAGCTTTCTTT. Translated: CASSLAGSWGIEAFF.

The V and J genes are TRBV6-5 and TRBJ2-7; TRBD1 matches 7 bases. Germline trimming cut 0 bases from V and 11 bases from J; bases unmatched to any gene: 10. Germline V gives CDR1 MNHEY, CDR2 SVGAGI. This CDR3 comprises 14 residues. CDR3 in amino acids: CASSYSTLRQGEYF. The CDR3 DNA is TGTGCCAGCAGTTACTCCACCCTCAGACAGGGAGAGTACTTC.

This clonotype was seen ten or more times. V is TRBV30 and J is TRBJ1-1; TRBD1 matches 7 bases. The CDR3 loop spans 13 amino acids. Germline values: CDR1 GTSNPN, CDR2 SVGIG (reference sequence). V was pared by 4 bases and J by 1 base, with 3 bases of the junction left unmatched. Written as DNA, the CDR3 is TGTGCCTGGAAAAGACAGGGGAACACTGAAGCTTTCTTT. Translated, it gives CAWKRQGNTEAFF.

The rearrangement joins TRBV6-5 to TRBJ1-6, with D tentatively TRBD1 (5 bases). This CDR3 has 16 residues. Per the germline V gene, CDR1 is MNHEY and CDR2 is SVGAGI. V was clipped by 2 bases and J by 7 bases, with 15 bases between them. The CDR3 sequence is CASSYGARVRNSPLHF. For the CDR3, the DNA is TGTGCCAGCAGTTACGGGGCGCGGGTGCGGAATTCACCCCTCCACTTT.

V usage is TRBV6-5 and J usage is TRBJ1-1; TRBD1 matches 8 bases. The CDR3 covers 14 residues. The J segment lost 3 bases and the V segment lost 4 bases, leaving 4 bases of the junction unmatched. The V gene's germline CDR1 is MNHEY and CDR2 SVGAGI. The CDR3 DNA reads TGTGCCAGCAGTTCATGGACAGGGTACACTGAAGCTTTCTTT. The encoded protein is CASSSWTGYTEAFF.

This clonotype was counted ten times or more. The V call is TRBV30, the J call TRBJ1-2, with no clear D. Germline CDR1 GTSNPN, CDR2 SVGIG (reference sequence). V shed 0 bases and J shed 4 bases, with 12 bases lying between them. This CDR3 is 14 amino acids long. CDR3 DNA sequence: TGTGCCTGGAGTGTACATGGTGGGTCCTATGGCTACACCTTC. Its translation: CAWSVHGGSYGYTF.

CDR3 sequence reads: CASSLAGALGDGYTF. CDR3 bases: TGTGCCAGCAGTTTGGCGGGGGCGCTGGGAGATGGCTACACCTTC. V and J are TRBV12-3 or TRBV12-4 and TRBJ1-2; tentatively, D is TRBD1 (6 bases). The germline V and J ends were trimmed by 3 bases and 6 bases, with 17 bases remaining between them. The CDR3 has 15 residues.

In regard to this clonotype: The junction departs from the called germline gene at one end, perhaps through a read error. This chain joins TRBV7-9 and TRBJ2-7; D is possibly TRBD1 (6 bases). The CDR3 consists of 12 residues. CDR1 SEHNR and CDR2 FQNEAQ come from the germline V gene (reference sequence). The CDR3 region has the DNA TGTGCCAGCAGTGGACAGCCCTACGGGCAGTACTTC. This sequence encodes CASSGQPYGQYF.